Below are 21 T cell receptor beta chains sequenced from a single sample in a study of regulatory T cells in long-lasting Graves disease. Arm-PCR of CDR3 regions and iRepertoire HTBI primers were used to build TCR beta libraries. MiXCR, applied by TCRdb to the multiplex PCR reads, yields one record per CDR3 protein. The table includes 350,000 to 400,000 distinct CDR3 sequences, roughly 16% detected once. Time point described: newly diagnosed GD, antithyroid drugs for less than 3 months. The TCR library used RNA extracted from PBMCs. The specimen comprised peripheral blood mononuclear cells (PBMCs), sampled at new diagnosis, from a patient treated with antithyroid drugs. All receptors come from a female donor with Graves disease.

This clonotype has just a few counts. Being one base from a much bigger clone, this may be a read error. The V call is TRBV12-3 or TRBV12-4, the J call TRBJ2-1, with a possible D match to TRBD2 (5 bases). This CDR3 contains 17 residues. The CDR3, as DNA: TGTGCCAGCACCAAACCACCCGGACTGTGGCGTCACAATGAGCGGTTCTTC. This translates into CASTKPPGLWRHNERFF.

Ten or more counts support this clonotype. V and J are TRBV7-3 and TRBJ1-5; TRBD1 aligns across 9 bases. The length of the CDR3 is 16 residues. Unmatched junction bases numbered 12, after V lost 5 bases and J lost 7 bases. The germline CDR1 and CDR2 sequences are SGHTA and FQGTGA. DNA of the CDR3: TGTGCCAGCAGCCCGCCGGGACAGGGACCAGGCCAGCCCCAGCATTTT. Its protein product is CASSPPGQGPGQPQHF.

This clonotype was counted at least ten times. Given a much more abundant clone one base away, this may be a read error. The chain carries TRBV7-3 and TRBJ2-2, with D possibly TRBD1 on 6 matching bases. The CDR3 length is 15 residues. The ends were cut back, 4 bases at V and 0 bases at J, with 9 bases in the middle. Germline assignment: CDR1 SGHTA and CDR2 FQGTGA. CDR3: CASSSGHTNTGELFF. The CDR3 nucleotides are TGTGCCAGCAGCTCGGGACATACGAACACCGGGGAGCTGTTTTTT.

This clonotype was recorded many times. V usage is TRBV19 and J usage is TRBJ1-2; a possible D gene is TRBD1 (5 bases). Germline assignment: CDR1 LNHDA and CDR2 SQIVND (reference sequence). Between the trimmed V and J ends, which lost 9 bases and 4 bases, there was a span of 9 bases. The CDR3 is made up of 11 amino acids. CDR3 bases: TGTGCCAGCAGGGTTTTCTATGGCTACACCTTC. Amino acids: CASRVFYGYTF.

CDR3 nucleotide sequence: TGCGCCAGCACCCATACCCCCGAAACGCCTAATGAAAAACTGTTTTTT. The encoded protein is CASTHTPETPNEKLFF. V and J are TRBV5-1 and TRBJ1-4; D not certain. This CDR3 contains 16 residues. Per the germline V gene, CDR1 is SGHRS and CDR2 is YFSETQ. V dropped 6 bases and J dropped 3 bases, with 18 bases sitting between them.

This clonotype was seen only a few times. The chain has TRBV27 and TRBJ2-7; 8 positions agree with TRBD2. In germline, CDR1 is MNHEY, CDR2 SMNVEV (reference sequence). CDR3 length equals 15 residues. The V and J ends lost 7 bases and 3 bases, in that order; junction bases with no gene match: 11. The CDR3 nucleotides read TGTGCCAGCAAGAGGGTAGCGGGACGCTACTACGAGCAGTACTTC. Its protein product is CASKRVAGRYYEQYF.

The V call is TRBV12-3 or TRBV12-4, the J call TRBJ2-7; tentatively, D is TRBD2 (6 bases). CDR3 length equals 14 residues. Trimming removed 3 bases from V and 2 bases from J, with 11 bases in between. Here the CDR3 reads CASSLLRDTYEQYF. The CDR3 coding sequence is TGTGCCAGCAGTTTGCTGCGGGATACCTACGAGCAGTACTTC.

This clonotype was recorded at least ten times. The chain joins TRBV27 to TRBJ2-7; D is uncertain. In germline, CDR1 is MNHEY, CDR2 SMNVEV (reference sequence). The CDR3 runs 14 residues. V was cut by 3 bases and J by 2 bases, with 11 bases left in between. CDR3 in DNA: TGTGCCAGCAGTTTGCTAGATCGGACCTACGAGCAGTACTTC. Translated, it gives CASSLLDRTYEQYF.

This clonotype was detected a few times. The gene calls are TRBV6-9 and TRBJ2-3, with D perhaps matching TRBD2 (5 bases). The CDR3 spans 14 residues. Germline loops: CDR1 MNHGY, CDR2 SVAAGI. Deletions cut 3 bases from V and 10 bases from J, with 17 bases between. CDR3 loop: CASSYGVGAFSQYF. CDR3 nucleotide sequence: TGTGCCAGCAGTTACGGGGTAGGAGCCTTTTCGCAGTATTTT.

Many counts were recorded for this clonotype. The rearrangement links TRBV10-2 to TRBJ1-2, with no clear D. V shed 0 bases and J shed 4 bases, with 24 bases lying between them. The germline V gene has CDR1 WSHSY and CDR2 SAAADI. The CDR3 runs 19 residues. Here the CDR3 DNA reads TGCGCCAGCAGTGAGTCGCTGCTGACGGCCGCCAACGCTGGCTATGGCTACACCTTC. Its translation: CASSESLLTAANAGYGYTF.

The chain combines TRBV20-1 with TRBJ2-3, with TRBD1 matching over 10 bases. This CDR3 comprises 15 residues. Germline V lookup: CDR1 DFQATT, CDR2 SNEGSKA (reference sequence). Trimming cost V 5 bases and J 2 bases; bases outside gene matches: 7. As DNA, the CDR3 is TGCAGTGCTCCCGGGACAGGGGTCGACACAGATACGCAGTATTTT. Its protein is CSAPGTGVDTDTQYF.

The sample holds many counts of this clonotype. V gene TRBV6-4 combines with J gene TRBJ2-7; 7 nucleotides line up with TRBD1. Germline V gene sequence: CDR1 MRHNA, CDR2 SNTAGT. The CDR3 contains 16 residues. V trimming: 3 bases; J trimming: 1 base; junction bases outside the gene matches: 9. DNA of the CDR3: TGTGCCAGCAGTGAAGCCGGGACACAGGGGTCCTACGAGCAGTACTTC. This codes for CASSEAGTQGSYEQYF.

This clonotype has a count of ten or more. The chain recombines TRBV27 with TRBJ2-7, with 9 bases matching TRBD2. The CDR3 spans 16 residues. Unmatched junction bases numbered 11, after V lost 5 bases and J lost 3 bases. Germline CDR1 and CDR2: MNHEY and SMNVEV (reference sequence). As DNA, the CDR3 is TGTGCCAGCAGTCCCTTCCTTGCGGGAGGGAACTACGAGCAGTACTTC. Protein: CASSPFLAGGNYEQYF.

This clonotype was detected ten times or more. V is TRBV5-4 and J is TRBJ2-1, with D tentatively TRBD2 (7 bases). There are 15 residues in the CDR3. The V and J ends lost 4 bases and 1 base respectively, with 12 bases between them. The germline CDR1 and CDR2 sequences are SGHNT and YYREEE (reference sequence). The DNA of the CDR3 is TGTGCCAGCAGCGGGGGGGGGCTATCCTACAATGAGCAGTTCTTC. Translation: CASSGGGLSYNEQFF.

This clonotype was picked up many times. This chain joins TRBV7-9 and TRBJ2-7; D perhaps matches TRBD1 (5 bases). This CDR3 has 15 amino acids. V lost 2 bases and J 0 bases, leaving 11 bases between the germline ends. Germline lookup yields CDR1 SEHNR and CDR2 FQNEAQ (reference sequence). The CDR3 spells CASSLPADSSYEQYF. As DNA, the CDR3 is TGTGCCAGCAGCTTACCGGCCGACAGCTCCTACGAGCAGTACTTC.

This clonotype occurred many times. The V call is TRBV6-2 or TRBV6-3, the J call TRBJ1-1; possible D gene TRBD1, 6 bases. V was pared by 6 bases and J by 6 bases, with 14 bases between. Germline V CDR1 and CDR2: MNHEY, SVGEGT. The CDR3 is 13 amino acids. The CDR3 DNA reads as TGTGCCAGCAGGGGGGCCCCCGTCCCTGAAGCTTTCTTT. Protein sequence: CASRGAPVPEAFF.

This clonotype was found many times. V is TRBV29-1 and J is TRBJ1-1, with D hard to call. Germline CDR1 and CDR2: SQVTM and ANQGSEA. V was clipped by 4 bases and J by 7 bases, with 7 bases between them. The CDR3 totals 10 residues. CDR3 DNA sequence: TGCAGCGTTGGGGGTAGTGAAGCTTTCTTT. Translation: CSVGGSEAFF.

This clonotype was observed at least ten times. The V gene is TRBV20-1, the J gene TRBJ2-1, with 7 bases fitting TRBD2. Per germline, CDR1 DFQATT and CDR2 SNEGSKA (reference sequence). The V segment lost 3 bases and the J segment 6 bases; nucleotides outside the gene matches: 2. The CDR3 has 12 residues. Here the CDR3 DNA reads TGCAGTGCTAGCCGGACTAGCAATGAGCAGTTCTTC. Amino acids: CSASRTSNEQFF.

This clonotype was counted at least ten times. The chain carries TRBV24-1 and TRBJ1-5; no clear D gene. Per the germline V gene, CDR1 is KGHDR and CDR2 is SFDVKD. The V end lost 0 bases, the J end lost 2 bases, and 7 bases lay between the germline ends. CDR3 length: 15 amino acids. As DNA, the CDR3 is TGTGCCACCAGTGATTTGAAGGGTGGCAATCAGCCCCAGCATTTT. Translated, it gives CATSDLKGGNQPQHF.

This clonotype came up many times. This chain connects TRBV12-3 or TRBV12-4 to TRBJ1-3, with no clear D. V was cut by 6 bases and J by 4 bases, with 7 bases left in between. CDR3 length: 12 amino acids. The DNA of the CDR3 is TGTGCCAGCAGAGAGTTGGGAAACACCATATATTTT. As protein: CASRELGNTIYF.

This chain uses TRBV4-3 with TRBJ2-5, with D perhaps TRBD1 or TRBD2 (7 bases each). V shed 5 bases and J shed 5 bases, with 15 bases lying between them. There are 14 residues in the CDR3. CDR1 and CDR2 (germline): LGHNA, YSLEER. The chain's CDR3 is CASSEGAGVETQYF. CDR3 coding DNA: TGCGCCAGCAGCGAGGGGGCGGGAGTGGAGACCCAGTACTTC.